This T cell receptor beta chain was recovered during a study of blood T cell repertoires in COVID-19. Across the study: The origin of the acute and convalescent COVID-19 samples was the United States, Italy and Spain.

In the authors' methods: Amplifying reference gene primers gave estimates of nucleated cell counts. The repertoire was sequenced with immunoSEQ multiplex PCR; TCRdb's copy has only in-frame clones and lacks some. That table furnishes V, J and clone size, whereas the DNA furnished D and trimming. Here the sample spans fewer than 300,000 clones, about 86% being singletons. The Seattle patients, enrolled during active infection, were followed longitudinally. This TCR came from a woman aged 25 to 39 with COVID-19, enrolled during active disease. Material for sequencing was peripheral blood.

This CDR3 reads CASRFPGNRNYGYTF. The CDR3 bases are TGTGCCAGCAGATTTCCAGGGAATCGGAACTATGGCTACACCTTC. This chain uses TRBV28 with TRBJ1-2, with a possible D match to TRBD1 (5 bases). This CDR3 region has 15 residues. Per germline, CDR1 MDHEN and CDR2 SYDVKM. V lost 6 bases, J lost 2 bases, and 16 bases lay in between.